A single sample is the source of the 19 T cell receptor beta chains below, sequenced in a study of cytomegalovirus exposure and HLA in healthy donors. Amplification used 60 Vbeta primers and 13 Jbeta primers. Profiling relied on immunoSEQ multiplex PCR, and the TCRdb table lists in-frame clones only, not all of them. Among 100,000 to 150,000 clones listed, around four fifths were seen once. The specimen sequenced was PBMCs. These receptors all come from a middle-aged woman in good health and CMV-seropositive.

This sequence joins TRBV4-1 and TRBJ2-7; the D is unclear. V was pared by 1 base and J by 0 bases, with 10 bases between. The germline CDR1 and CDR2 sequences are MGHRA and YSYEKL. There are 15 residues in the CDR3. The DNA for the CDR3 is TGCGCCAGCAGCCAAGTGCTGGGCAGCTCCTACGAGCAGTACTTC. This translates into CASSQVLGSSYEQYF.

The chain joins TRBV30 to TRBJ2-7; 9 bases are a match to TRBD1. The CDR3 covers 13 residues. Germline V CDR1 and CDR2: GTSNPN, SVGIG (reference sequence). V gave up 3 bases and J gave up 8 bases; unmatched junction bases: 8. The CDR3 is CAWRATGGFQQYF. The CDR3 region has the DNA TGTGCCTGGAGGGCGACAGGGGGTTTCCAGCAGTACTTC.

The chain links TRBV6-5 to TRBJ2-7; the D is unclear. CDR1 and CDR2 (germline): MNHEY, SVGAGI. Trimming removed 0 bases from V and 3 bases from J, with 6 bases in between. This CDR3 has 13 residues. The CDR3 sequence is CASSYSGHYEQYF. CDR3 coding DNA: TGTGCCAGCAGTTACTCCGGTCACTACGAGCAGTACTTC.

V usage is TRBV19 and J usage is TRBJ2-7, with a possible D match to TRBD1 (6 bases). Between the trimmed V and J ends, which lost 4 bases and 6 bases, there was a span of 13 bases. From germline, CDR1 is LNHDA and CDR2 SQIVND (reference sequence). The CDR3 is made up of 13 amino acids. The CDR3 protein is CASSKGHRGEQYF. The CDR3 DNA is TGTGCCAGTAGTAAGGGACATAGGGGCGAGCAGTACTTC.

This clone appeared a single time. This chain joins TRBV7-2 and TRBJ2-7; maybe TRBD2 (5 bases). V was cut by 0 bases and J by 2 bases, with 8 bases left in between. Germline assignment: CDR1 SGHTA and CDR2 FQGNSA. The CDR3 length is 14 residues. The CDR3 bases are TGTGCCAGCAGCTTAGCGCGCGGGCCCTACGAGCAGTACTTC. It specifies CASSLARGPYEQYF.

This chain links TRBV4-3 with TRBJ2-3; TRBD2 might be the D (6 bases). This CDR3 has 16 residues. Germline V gene data show CDR1 as LGHNA and CDR2 as YSLEER. Deletions cut 6 bases from V and 1 base from J, with 17 bases between. For the CDR3, the DNA is TGCGCCAGCAGGAGCGCTAGCGTATCATGCACAGATACGCAGTATTTT. This sequence encodes CASRSASVSCTDTQYF.

The chain has TRBV11-2 and TRBJ2-4; TRBD1 might be the D (6 bases). Germline V CDR1 and CDR2: SGHAT, FQNNGV. Between the trimmed V and J ends, which lost 3 bases and 8 bases, there was a span of 11 bases. The CDR3 has 13 residues. In DNA, the CDR3 is TGTGCCAGCAGCTTGTCCAGGGGACACATTCAGTACTTC. Translating gives CASSLSRGHIQYF.

The rearrangement uses TRBV5-1 and TRBJ1-1, with 9 bases aligning to TRBD1. The CDR3 is made up of 14 amino acids. The germline V gene has CDR1 SGHRS and CDR2 YFSETQ. V lost 4 bases, J lost 6 bases, and 7 bases stayed unmatched. The CDR3 sequence is CASSPGTGLAEAFF. As DNA, the CDR3 is TGCGCCAGCAGCCCCGGGACAGGGTTGGCTGAAGCTTTCTTT.

This clone has just a few counts. The genes are TRBV7-9 and TRBJ2-1, with 8 positions matching TRBD2. This CDR3 spans 13 amino acids. Per the germline V gene, CDR1 is SEHNR and CDR2 is FQNEAQ (reference sequence). As DNA, the CDR3 is TGTTCTGCGGGAGGTAGCCCCAACAATGAGCAGTTCTTC. Its protein is CSAGGSPNNEQFF.

This clone came up a few times. The V gene is TRBV4-1, the J gene TRBJ1-6; 12 bases match TRBD1. The germline gives CDR1 MGHRA, CDR2 YSYEKL. The V segment lost 3 bases and the J segment 5 bases; nucleotides outside the gene matches: 11. The CDR3 length is 19 residues. CDR3 protein: CASSQSGTGGFSDNSPLHF. CDR3 bases: TGCGCCAGCAGCCAGTCCGGGACAGGGGGCTTTTCCGATAATTCACCCCTCCACTTT.

A single count supports this clone. CDR3 in DNA: TGCGCCAGCAGCTTGGGTGGCGGGAGGGCCCCGGGCGAGCAGTACTTC. Translating gives CASSLGGGRAPGEQYF. This chain connects TRBV5-1 to TRBJ2-7, with TRBD2 identical over 9 bases. With 0 bases clipped from V and 6 bases from J, the junction kept 10 bases outside the gene matches. The germline V gene encodes CDR1 SGHRS and CDR2 YFSETQ. This CDR3 has 16 residues.

The chain is built from TRBV9 and TRBJ2-7; TRBD2 aligns across 7 bases. The CDR3 consists of 14 residues. Germline CDR1 and CDR2: SGDLS and YYNGEE. Losses at the gene ends were 6 bases for V and 5 bases for J; bases not matched to a gene: 11. Here the CDR3 reads CASTPSSGSNEQYF. For the CDR3, the DNA is TGTGCCAGCACCCCGTCTAGCGGTTCGAACGAGCAGTACTTC.

The rearrangement uses TRBV5-5 and TRBJ2-7; D is undetermined. Trimming took 4 bases from V and 4 from J, leaving 6 bases between them. Germline V gene sequence: CDR1 SGHKS, CDR2 YYEKEE (reference sequence). There are 11 residues in the CDR3. CDR3 DNA: TGTGCCAGCAGCCGAGGATACGAGCAGTACTTC. Encoded protein: CASSRGYEQYF.

This chain links TRBV21-1 with TRBJ2-7; the table's D call, TRBD1, was not checked against the DNA. TRBV21-1 is a known pseudogene. The CDR3 covers 17 residues. This CDR3 is CASSKAQKRGTAYEQYF. As DNA, the CDR3 is TGTGCCAGCAGCAAAGCCCAAAAGAGGGGGACAGCCTACGAGCAGTACTTC.

CDR3 protein: CASSVGQGAREQYF. CDR3 bases: TGTGCCAGCAGCGTAGGACAGGGGGCGAGGGAGCAGTACTTC. The genes are TRBV9 and TRBJ2-7; TRBD1 matches 10 bases. There are 14 residues in the CDR3. The V segment lost 0 bases and the J segment 7 bases; nucleotides outside the gene matches: 4. CDR1 and CDR2 from the germline V gene are SGDLS and YYNGEE.

CDR3 sequence: CASRSGTLKETQYF. The CDR3 DNA reads TGTGCCAGCAGGTCCGGGACACTTAAAGAGACCCAGTACTTC. This chain joins TRBV28 and TRBJ2-5, with D possibly being TRBD1 (6 bases). Trimming took 6 bases from V and 3 from J, leaving 14 bases between them. The CDR3 contains 14 residues. CDR1 and CDR2 from the germline V gene are MDHEN and SYDVKM. Looking up the rest from reference TRBV28 and TRBJ2-5 gives the full variable domain: DVKVTQSSRYLVKRTGEKVFLECVQDMDHENMFWYRQDPGLGLRLIYFSYDVKMKEKGDIPEGYSVSREKKERFSLILESASTNQTSMYLCASRSGTLKETQYFGPGTRLLVL.

The V gene is TRBV4-1, the J gene TRBJ2-2; weak D call: TRBD1 (6 bases). This CDR3 comprises 15 residues. Trimming stripped 4 bases from V and 9 bases from J, with 18 bases between. Germline V CDR1 and CDR2: MGHRA, YSYEKL. Here the CDR3 reads CASSREPTGSWELFF. The CDR3, as DNA: TGCGCCAGCAGCCGGGAGCCTACAGGGTCCTGGGAGCTGTTTTTT.

This clone was detected a few times. The chain carries TRBV5-1 and TRBJ2-1; D not certain. The CDR3 runs 13 residues. Trimming pared 0 bases from V and 8 bases from J, leaving 9 bases between. Germline CDR1 is SGHRS and CDR2 is YFSETQ. CDR3 sequence (DNA): TGCGCCAGCAGCTTGGAAGTCTTAGATGAGCAGTTCTTC. It encodes CASSLEVLDEQFF.

The chain has TRBV18 and TRBJ2-2, with D unresolved. The CDR3 has 16 residues. Germline CDR1 is KGHSH and CDR2 is LQKENI. V gave up 3 bases and J gave up 7 bases, with 18 bases separating them. For the CDR3, the DNA is TGTGCCAGCTCACCTCTACCCCCACTAACGGGCGGGGAGCTGTTTTTT. This encodes CASSPLPPLTGGELFF.